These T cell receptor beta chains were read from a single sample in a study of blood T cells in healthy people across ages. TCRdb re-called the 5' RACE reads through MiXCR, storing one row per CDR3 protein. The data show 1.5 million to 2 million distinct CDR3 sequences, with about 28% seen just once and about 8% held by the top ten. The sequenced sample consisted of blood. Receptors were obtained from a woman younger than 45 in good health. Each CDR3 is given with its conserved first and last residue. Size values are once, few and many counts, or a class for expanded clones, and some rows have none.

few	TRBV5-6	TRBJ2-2	CASSPAARELFF
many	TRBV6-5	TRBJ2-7	CASSYTDQRDEQYF
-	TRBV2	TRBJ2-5	CASRGGTAETQYF
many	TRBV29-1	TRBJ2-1	CSVERWEANEQFF
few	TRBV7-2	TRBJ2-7	CASSARDRDRVEQYF
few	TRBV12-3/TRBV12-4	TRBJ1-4	CASTPDRGKLFF
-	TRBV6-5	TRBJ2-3	CASSYSPAGGFPADTQYF
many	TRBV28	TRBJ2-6	CASQGGSGANVLTF
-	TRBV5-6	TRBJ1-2	CASSVQGVYYGYTF
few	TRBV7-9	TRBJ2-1	CASSFSGDDNEQFF
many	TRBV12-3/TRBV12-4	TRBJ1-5	CASSWGRDQPQHF
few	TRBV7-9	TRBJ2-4	CASSLTGLAGDEQYF
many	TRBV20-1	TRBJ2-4	CSALFPGQLNIQYF
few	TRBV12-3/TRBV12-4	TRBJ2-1	CASSSYRVYNEQFF
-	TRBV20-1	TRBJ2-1	CSARRLDLSYNEQFF
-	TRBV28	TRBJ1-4	CASSLRNEKLFF
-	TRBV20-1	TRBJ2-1	CSTRDTARYEQFF
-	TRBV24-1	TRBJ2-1	CATSGMTGVAYNEQFF
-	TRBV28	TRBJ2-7	CASSPLDRGLGEQYF
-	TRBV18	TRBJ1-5	CASRETGQPQHF
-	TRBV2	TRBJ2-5	CASSGARGQETQYF
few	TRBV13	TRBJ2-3	CASSLAGTPPDTQYF
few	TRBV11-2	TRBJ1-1	CASSVPPKGRAFF
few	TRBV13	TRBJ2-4	CASSFSDSSWREQYF